The clone carrying this T cell receptor (beta chain) showed up just a few times. Different DNA sequences within this sample yield the same CDR3. The entry originates in a study of blood T cell repertoires in COVID-19. Background on the study: Whether acute or convalescent, the COVID-19 samples came from the United States, Italy and Spain. From T cells, B-cell-depleted T cells, or PBMCs came the material, which was cDNA or gDNA.

Authors' data handling: Reference gene primer amplification in the assay estimated nucleated cell counts. Sequencing used immunoSEQ multiplex PCR; TCRdb keeps in-frame clones, though not all of them. V and J calls and clone size are as listed in that table; D and trimming were resolved from the DNA. Of about 140,000 clones listed, roughly four fifths are singletons. The V gene end was trimmed by 5 bases and the J gene end by 3 bases; junction bases not matched to a gene: 3. Germline V gene sequence: CDR1 SEHNR, CDR2 FQNEAQ (reference sequence). The CDR3 length is 15 residues. V gene TRBV7-9 combines with J gene TRBJ1-3, with 11 bases matching TRBD1. The source of this sequence is a woman of 80 years or more with active or convalescent COVID-19. Sequenced sample: peripheral blood. As DNA, the CDR3 is TGTGCCAGCAGCCCTGGGACAGGGGGTGGAAACACCATATATTTT. This translates into CASSPGTGGGNTIYF.